Each of the 18 T cell receptor beta chains below was sequenced from the same sample in a study of cytomegalovirus exposure and HLA in healthy donors. 60 Vbeta and 13 Jbeta primers were used in PCR. TCRdb's copy holds only in-frame clones and misses some; the assay was immunoSEQ multiplex PCR. The repertoire holds roughly 180,000 clones, with less than 85% as singletons. Source material: PBMCs. The receptors derive from a man aged 18 to 30 in good health and CMV-seronegative.

As for this clone: Other DNA sequences of this sample code for an identical CDR3. The chain combines TRBV9 with TRBJ1-1; D unclear. Deletions cut 0 bases from V and 1 base from J, with 4 bases between. Looked up from germline, CDR1 is SGDLS and CDR2 is YYNGEE. This CDR3 contains 13 residues. CDR3 bases: TGTGCCAGCAGCGTAGCAGGGAACACTGAAGCTTTCTTT. Translating gives CASSVAGNTEAFF.

The gene calls are TRBV28 and TRBJ1-2; 7 positions match TRBD1. Germline V CDR1 and CDR2: MDHEN, SYDVKM. The junction had 5 bases not matched to a gene; V was cut back by 7 bases and J by 3 bases. The CDR3 is 13 residues long. The CDR3 sequence is CASKKQGDYGYTF. The CDR3 DNA is TGTGCCAGCAAAAAGCAGGGGGACTATGGCTACACCTTC.

The J gene is TRBJ2-5, the V gene TRBV25-1; D unclear. CDR3 length: 12 residues. Germline V gene lookup returns CDR1 MGHDK and CDR2 SYGVNS. Trimming left V 4 bases short and J 2 bases short, with 5 bases between. In nucleotides, the CDR3 is TGTGCCAGCAGTGGCGTACAAGAGACCCAGTACTTC. It is translated as CASSGVQETQYF.

The chain links TRBV7-9 to TRBJ2-7, with 7 positions matching TRBD1. The ends lost 4 bases at V and 7 bases at J; junction bases unmatched: 10. CDR1 and CDR2 (germline): SEHNR, FQNEAQ (reference sequence). The CDR3 contains 14 residues. The CDR3 region is CASSSYRGLGEQYF. CDR3 in DNA: TGTGCCAGCAGCTCCTACAGGGGATTGGGGGAGCAGTACTTC.

The chain combines TRBV6-5 with TRBJ2-3; 12 bases are a match to TRBD2. In germline, CDR1 is MNHEY, CDR2 SVGAGI. The junction had 8 bases not matched to a gene; V was cut back by 5 bases and J by 11 bases. There are 14 residues in the CDR3. For the CDR3, the DNA is TGTGCCAGCAGTCTAGCGGGGGGGCCTCTCGAGCAGTATTTT. Its translation is CASSLAGGPLEQYF.

The rearrangement joins TRBV11-1 to TRBJ2-3, with TRBD2 as a possible D gene (5 bases). Germline CDR1 reads SGHAT; CDR2 reads FQDESV (reference sequence). This CDR3 is 15 amino acids long. Deletions cut 5 bases from V and 0 bases from J, with 12 bases between. CDR3 sequence reads: CASSRAAASTDTQYF. The CDR3 DNA is TGTGCCAGCAGCCGAGCGGCAGCCAGCACAGATACGCAGTATTTT. Using reference TRBV11-1 and TRBJ2-3 for the parts outside the CDR3, the full variable domain is EAEVAQSPRYKITEKSQAVAFWCDPISGHATLYWYRQILGQGPELLVQFQDESVVDDSQLPKDRFSAERLKGVDSTLKIQPAELGDSAMYLCASSRAAASTDTQYFGPGTRLTVL.

On this clone itself: At one boundary the junction diverges from the germline segment, which might be a read error. V usage is TRBV7-9 and J usage is TRBJ2-5; 8 nucleotides match TRBD1. This CDR3 is built from 14 residues. Looked up from germline, CDR1 is SEHNR and CDR2 is FQNEAQ (reference sequence). CDR3 DNA sequence: TGTTCCAGCAGTAAAGGACAGGGAGAGGAGACCCAGTACTTC. This gives the protein CSSSKGQGEETQYF.

This clone was observed once. The V and J genes are TRBV5-4 and TRBJ1-5, with D possibly being TRBD1 (5 bases). Trimming shortened V by 4 bases and J by 5 bases, and 19 bases separated the two germline ends. The CDR3 has 16 amino acids. Germline values: CDR1 SGHNT, CDR2 YYREEE (reference sequence). The CDR3: CASSDGTRTEDQPQHF. CDR3 sequence (DNA): TGTGCCAGCAGCGACGGGACTAGGACGGAAGATCAGCCCCAGCATTTT.

This clone was seen a single time. The J gene is TRBJ2-3, the V gene TRBV2, with D perhaps matching TRBD2 (5 bases). CDR3 length: 15 residues. Trimming cost V 5 bases and J 1 base, with 13 bases left between them. CDR1 and CDR2 (germline): SNHLY, FYNNEI. The CDR3 spells CASSLYGMGTDTQYF. The DNA of the CDR3 is TGTGCCAGCAGTTTGTACGGGATGGGCACAGATACGCAGTATTTT.

The rearrangement joins TRBV14 to TRBJ2-1, with TRBD2 identical over 12 bases. The CDR3 has 16 residues. The germline gives CDR1 SGHDN, CDR2 FVKESK. V lost 0 bases and J lost 9; bases outside the gene matches: 6. CDR3 residues: CASSQETSGRFGEQFF. The CDR3 DNA sequence: TGTGCCAGCAGCCAAGAGACTAGCGGGAGATTCGGTGAGCAGTTCTTC.

J is TRBJ2-1 and V is TRBV6-5; D remains ambiguous. The germline V gene has CDR1 MNHEY and CDR2 SVGAGI. This CDR3 has 15 amino acids. The germline V and J ends were trimmed by 5 bases and 0 bases, with 11 bases remaining between them. The CDR3 DNA sequence: TGTGCCAGCAGTACCGGAGCGAGCTCCTACAATGAGCAGTTCTTC. Its translation is CASSTGASSYNEQFF.

This clone was observed a single time. The rearrangement links TRBV27 to TRBJ2-2; 8 bases align to TRBD2. CDR1 is MNHEY and CDR2 is SMNVEV in the germline V gene (reference sequence). Trimming cost V 8 bases and J 1 base; bases outside gene matches: 9. This CDR3 contains 16 residues. CDR3 sequence reads: CASLRRAGGNTGELFF. The CDR3 DNA reads TGTGCCAGCCTTAGGAGGGCGGGAGGGAACACCGGGGAGCTGTTTTTT.

The chain employs TRBV2 and TRBJ2-7; TRBD2 matches 8 bases. V lost 5 bases and J lost 2; bases outside the gene matches: 2. CDR3 length equals 13 residues. Germline CDR1 reads SNHLY; CDR2 reads FYNNEI. As DNA, the CDR3 is TGTGCCAGCAGTCGACTAGCGACCTACGAGCAGTACTTC. Translating gives CASSRLATYEQYF.

The chain carries TRBV30 and TRBJ1-1; perhaps TRBD1 as D (6 bases). V dropped 2 bases and J dropped 5 bases, with 12 bases sitting between them. This CDR3 is 13 amino acids long. From germline, CDR1 is GTSNPN and CDR2 SVGIG (reference sequence). The DNA of the CDR3 is TGTGCCTGGAGTTCAGGGGATAGGACTGAAGCTTTCTTT. It translates to CAWSSGDRTEAFF.

The chain employs TRBV6-5 and TRBJ1-2; TRBD1 might be the D (6 bases). V lost 5 bases, J lost 4 bases, and 11 bases lay in between. The CDR3 covers 13 residues. The germline CDR1 and CDR2 sequences are MNHEY and SVGAGI. The CDR3: CASSKDRIYGYTF. The CDR3 DNA reads as TGTGCCAGCAGTAAGGACAGAATCTATGGCTACACCTTC.

In its sample, this clone was seen a few times. The chain recombines TRBV7-9 with TRBJ1-1, with D possibly being TRBD1 (6 bases). Germline V CDR1 and CDR2: SEHNR, FQNEAQ (reference sequence). The ends were cut back, 0 bases at V and 7 bases at J, with 9 bases in the middle. The CDR3 extends over 13 amino acids. CDR3 in amino acids: CASSLALDSEAFF. Here the CDR3 DNA reads TGTGCCAGCAGCTTAGCCCTGGACAGTGAAGCTTTCTTT.

This clone occurred a few times. CDR3 DNA sequence: TGCGCCAGCAGCCAAGATTCGGCCGGACTCTATGGCTACACCTTC. It yields the protein CASSQDSAGLYGYTF. V and J are TRBV4-1 and TRBJ1-2; unclear D gene. CDR1 MGHRA and CDR2 YSYEKL come from the germline V gene. V was clipped by 0 bases and J by 4 bases, with 12 bases between them. The CDR3 totals 15 residues.

V gene TRBV6-6 combines with J gene TRBJ1-3; unclear D gene. Trimming shortened V by 8 bases and J by 3 bases, and 2 bases separated the two germline ends. Germline CDR1 reads MNHNY; CDR2 reads SVGAGI (reference sequence). The CDR3 is made up of 10 amino acids. The CDR3 reads CASRGNTIYF. In DNA, the CDR3 is TGTGCCAGCCGTGGAAACACCATATATTTT.